This T cell receptor beta chain originates from a study of T cell changes during pregnancy in multiple sclerosis. Sequenced by immunoSEQ multiplex PCR; TCRdb stores in-frame clones only, minus some. This sample has roughly 70,000 clones; 85% to 95% occur once, and the top ten carry about 2.5%. The CDR3 is 11 amino acids. Trimming cost V 4 bases and J 10 bases; bases outside gene matches: 4. Germline V gene data show CDR1 as SQVTM and CDR2 as ANQGSEA. This material consisted of peripheral blood, taken in the third trimester of pregnancy. The chain has TRBV29-1 and TRBJ1-1, with 9 bases lining up with TRBD1. The clonotype was recovered from a female donor in good health, enrolled as a control in a pregnancy study. The CDR3 DNA reads TGCAGCGTTGGGAAGGACAGGGGAGCTTTCTTT. This encodes CSVGKDRGAFF.